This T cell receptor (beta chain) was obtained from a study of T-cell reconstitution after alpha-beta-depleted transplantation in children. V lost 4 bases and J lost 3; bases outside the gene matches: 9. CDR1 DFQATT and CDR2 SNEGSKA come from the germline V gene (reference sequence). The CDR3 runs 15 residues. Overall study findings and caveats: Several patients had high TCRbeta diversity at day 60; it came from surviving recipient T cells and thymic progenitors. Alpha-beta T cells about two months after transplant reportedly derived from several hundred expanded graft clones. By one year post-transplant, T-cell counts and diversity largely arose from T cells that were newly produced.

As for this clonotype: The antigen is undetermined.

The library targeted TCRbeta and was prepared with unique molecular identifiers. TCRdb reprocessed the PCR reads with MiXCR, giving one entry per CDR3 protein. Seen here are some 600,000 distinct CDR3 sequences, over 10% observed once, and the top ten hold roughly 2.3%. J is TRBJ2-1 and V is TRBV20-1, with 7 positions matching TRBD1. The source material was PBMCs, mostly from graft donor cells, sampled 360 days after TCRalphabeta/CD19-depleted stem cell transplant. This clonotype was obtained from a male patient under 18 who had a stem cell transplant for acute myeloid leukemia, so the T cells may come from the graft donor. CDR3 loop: CSAKAQTGVYNEQFF. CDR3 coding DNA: TGCAGTGCTAAAGCCCAAACAGGGGTCTACAATGAGCAGTTCTTC.